The next 30 T cell receptor beta chains were all read from a single sample in a study of Ad26.COV2.S vaccination and SARS-CoV-2 variants. Profiled with immunoSEQ multiplex PCR; TCRdb holds only in-frame clones, not every one. The sample lists hundreds of thousands of clones, roughly 90% occurring once. This sample's treatment: 15 to 20 received Ad26.COV2.S at low or high dose, single or two shots; about 5 received placebo; per-sample allocation not given. Repertoires come from day 63 after the first vaccine or placebo injection. Sequenced material: peripheral blood, taken in a trial of Ad26.COV2.S vaccine versus placebo. The origin of the receptors is a person aged 18-65 years who received the Ad26.COV2.S COVID-19 vaccine or a placebo.

Notes on this clone: The sample has other DNA sequences that encode this CDR3 too. V and J are TRBV12-3 or TRBV12-4 and TRBJ1-6; D possibly corresponds to TRBD1 (5 bases). Trimming took 3 bases from V and 10 from J, leaving 7 bases between them. This CDR3 has 12 residues. The CDR3 nucleotides are TGTGCCAGCAGTTTTAGGGGCTCACCCCTCCACTTT. This encodes CASSFRGSPLHF.

This chain uses TRBV5-8 with TRBJ2-3, with TRBD2 matching 8 bases. Germline CDR1 SGHTS, CDR2 YDEGEE. CDR3 size: 15 residues. After removal of 2 bases from V and 4 bases from J, the junction contained 6 bases not matched to a gene. This chain's CDR3 is CASSFGGGQADTQYF. The DNA of the CDR3 is TGTGCCAGCAGCTTCGGCGGGGGGCAGGCAGATACGCAGTATTTT. The full variable domain, its missing parts supplied by reference TRBV5-8 and TRBJ2-3, is EAGVTQSPTHLIKTRGQQATLRCSPISGHTSVYWYQQALGLGLQFLLWYDEGEERNRGNFPPRFSGRQFPNYSSELNVNALELEDSALYLCASSFGGGQADTQYFGPGTRLTVL.

This clone appeared once. The chain uses TRBV19 and TRBJ2-5, with D possibly being TRBD2 (5 bases). Per germline, CDR1 LNHDA and CDR2 SQIVND (reference sequence). The V end lost 1 base, the J end lost 1 base, and 7 bases lay between the germline ends. The CDR3 consists of 14 residues. CDR3 DNA sequence: TGTGCCAGTAGTATAGGGAGGCCCCAAGAGACCCAGTACTTC. Translation: CASSIGRPQETQYF.

V gene TRBV5-1 combines with J gene TRBJ1-2; the D is unclear. Per germline, CDR1 SGHRS and CDR2 YFSETQ. The CDR3 covers 15 residues. Trimming took 5 bases from V and 2 from J, leaving 16 bases between them. In DNA, the CDR3 is TGCGCCAGCAGTCCGACCTTTACCGACAACTATGGCTACACCTTC. Translating gives CASSPTFTDNYGYTF.

The chain uses TRBV6-2 or TRBV6-3 and TRBJ2-7; TRBD1 might be the D (6 bases). Germline V lookup: CDR1 MNHEY, CDR2 SVGEGT. The CDR3 runs 16 residues. Trimming removed 2 bases from V and 3 bases from J, with 17 bases in between. This CDR3 is CASSYDGQSNFYEQYF. CDR3 DNA: TGTGCCAGCAGTTACGACGGACAGTCCAATTTCTACGAGCAGTACTTC.

This chain joins TRBV9 and TRBJ1-6; 12 bases line up with TRBD1. CDR3 length equals 16 residues. CDR1 and CDR2 (germline): SGDLS, YYNGEE. V was pared by 3 bases and J by 9 bases, with 7 bases of the junction left unmatched. The CDR3 DNA sequence: TGTGCCAGCAGCGGATACCGGGACAGGGGGCCTTCACCCCTCCACTTT. Translation gives CASSGYRDRGPSPLHF.

The V call is TRBV5-6, the J call TRBJ2-5, with 8 bases aligning to TRBD1. The CDR3 extends over 16 amino acids. Germline CDR1 and CDR2: SGHDT and YYEEEE. V trimming: 4 bases; J trimming: 5 bases; junction bases outside the gene matches: 13. The CDR3 loop reads CASSPAARTGWETQYF. The CDR3 DNA sequence: TGTGCCAGCAGCCCGGCTGCGAGGACAGGGTGGGAGACCCAGTACTTC.

This chain links TRBV2 with TRBJ2-5; 10 bases map to TRBD2. V was clipped by 5 bases and J by 5 bases; unmatched bases: 8. The germline gives CDR1 SNHLY, CDR2 FYNNEI. The CDR3 has 15 residues. This CDR3 is CASSPRLAGPETQYF. For the CDR3, the DNA is TGTGCCAGCAGTCCTAGACTAGCGGGTCCCGAGACCCAGTACTTC.

This chain links TRBV5-1 with TRBJ2-4; 11 positions match TRBD1. The J segment lost 10 bases and the V segment lost 0 bases, leaving 6 bases of the junction unmatched. Germline CDR1 and CDR2: SGHRS and YFSETQ. The CDR3 loop spans 15 amino acids. CDR3 in amino acids: CASSLAGGQGEIQYF. The CDR3, as DNA: TGCGCCAGCAGCTTGGCCGGGGGACAGGGGGAGATTCAGTACTTC. The full variable domain, its missing parts supplied by reference TRBV5-1 and TRBJ2-4, is KAGVTQTPRYLIKTRGQQVTLSCSPISGHRSVSWYQQTPGQGLQFLFEYFSETQRNKGNFPGRFSGRQFSNSRSEMNVSTLELGDSALYLCASSLAGGQGEIQYFGAGTRLSVL.

The chain recombines TRBV4-2 with TRBJ2-7; perhaps TRBD2 as D (7 bases). Trimming pared 2 bases from V and 6 bases from J, leaving 17 bases between. The CDR3 contains 15 residues. Germline CDR1 is LGHNA and CDR2 is YNFKEQ. CDR3: CASSQRWGGPVEQYF. In DNA, the CDR3 is TGTGCCAGCAGCCAAAGGTGGGGGGGGCCGGTCGAGCAGTACTTC.

V gene TRBV10-2 combines with J gene TRBJ2-7, with no clear D. The ends were cut back, 3 bases at V and 3 bases at J, with 0 bases in the middle. CDR1 and CDR2 from the germline V gene are WSHSY and SAAADI. This CDR3 comprises 10 residues. CDR3 DNA: TGCGCCAGCAGTGACTACGAGCAGTACTTC. This sequence encodes CASSDYEQYF.

About this clone itself: At one of its ends the junction is not consistent with the germline gene, which may arise from a read error. Other DNA sequences in this sample translate to the same CDR3. The V and J genes are TRBV5-1 and TRBJ1-5; D uncertain. The CDR3 has 14 residues. The V gene's germline CDR1 is SGHRS and CDR2 YFSETQ. The DNA of the CDR3 is TGCGCCAGCAGTTTGGACGGAGGAAATCAGCCCCAGCATTTT. Translating gives CASSLDGGNQPQHF.

The V and J genes are TRBV28 and TRBJ2-7; possibly TRBD1 for D (6 bases). Trimming left V 6 bases short and J 2 bases short, with 14 bases between. From germline, CDR1 is MDHEN and CDR2 SYDVKM. The CDR3 contains 14 residues. This chain's CDR3 is CASSPYRATYEQYF. CDR3 bases: TGTGCCAGCAGCCCCTACAGGGCCACCTACGAGCAGTACTTC. Combining the CDR3 with reference TRBV28 and TRBJ2-7 gives the whole variable domain DVKVTQSSRYLVKRTGEKVFLECVQDMDHENMFWYRQDPGLGLRLIYFSYDVKMKEKGDIPEGYSVSREKKERFSLILESASTNQTSMYLCASSPYRATYEQYFGPGTRLTVT.

This clone was seen just once. Here the CDR3 reads CASSEDFGADTQYF. In DNA form, the CDR3 reads TGTGCCAGCAGTGAGGACTTTGGGGCAGATACGCAGTATTTT. The V and J genes are TRBV6-1 and TRBJ2-3; D may be TRBD2 (5 bases). V dropped 3 bases and J dropped 4 bases, with 11 bases sitting between them. The CDR3 sequence is 14 residues long. Germline CDR1 is MNHNS and CDR2 is SASEGT.

The V gene is TRBV21-1, the J gene TRBJ2-7; whether TRBD2, the table's D call, matches the DNA was not checked. TRBV21-1 is termed a pseudogene. CDR3 length: 16 amino acids. In DNA, the CDR3 is TGTGCCAGCAGCAAAGGGGCCGGCCGCGGGGGTTTGGAGCAGTACTTC. This codes for CASSKGAGRGGLEQYF.

The chain combines TRBV18 with TRBJ2-7; D ambiguous. The CDR3 is 13 amino acids. The germline V and J ends were trimmed by 1 base and 0 bases, with 4 bases remaining between them. Per germline, CDR1 KGHSH and CDR2 LQKENI. CDR3 loop: CASSPLSSYEQYF. Written as DNA, the CDR3 is TGTGCCAGCTCACCACTAAGCTCCTACGAGCAGTACTTC.

The genes are TRBV6-5 and TRBJ2-1, with unresolved D. Per the germline V gene, CDR1 is MNHEY and CDR2 is SVGAGI. Deletions cut 2 bases from V and 5 bases from J, with 7 bases between. This CDR3 contains 13 residues. As DNA, the CDR3 is TGTGCCAGCAGTTACCGAGTCCACAATGAGCAGTTCTTC. Residues: CASSYRVHNEQFF.

This clone was observed once. The CDR3 is CASSLQGARGYGYTF. As DNA, the CDR3 is TGTGCCAGCAGTCTTCAGGGGGCGCGGGGCTATGGCTACACCTTC. The rearrangement uses TRBV2 and TRBJ1-2, with TRBD1 matching over 8 bases. The CDR3 runs to 15 residues. Germline values: CDR1 SNHLY, CDR2 FYNNEI. The ends lost 5 bases at V and 4 bases at J; junction bases unmatched: 9. The full variable domain, completed using reference TRBV2 and TRBJ1-2, is EPEVTQTPSHQVTQMGQEVILRCVPISNHLYFYWYRQILGQKVEFLVSFYNNEISEKSEIFDDQFSVERPDGSNFTLKIRSTKLEDSAMYFCASSLQGARGYGYTFGSGTRLTVV.

The chain combines TRBV21-1 with TRBJ2-7; no DNA check was done on the table's D call, TRBD2. TRBV21-1 is a known pseudogene. This CDR3 is 18 amino acids long. In DNA, the CDR3 is TGTGCCAGCAGCAAAGAAGGGGGGATAGCGGGAATCTCCTACGAGCAGTACTTC. Residues: CASSKEGGIAGISYEQYF.

V usage is TRBV7-2 and J usage is TRBJ2-7; D call uncertain. The V end lost 5 bases, the J end lost 4 bases, and 9 bases lay between the germline ends. Germline assignment: CDR1 SGHTA and CDR2 FQGNSA. This CDR3 has 12 amino acids. The CDR3 protein is CASSKPAYEQYF. CDR3 nucleotide sequence: TGTGCCAGCAGCAAACCCGCGTACGAGCAGTACTTC.

The chain uses TRBV14 and TRBJ1-1, with D unclear. V lost 3 bases to trimming and J lost 3 bases, with 8 bases between them. This CDR3 has 13 amino acids. The germline V gene encodes CDR1 SGHDN and CDR2 FVKESK. The CDR3 bases are TGTGCCAGCAGCCAGAGGAGGGACACTGAAGCTTTCTTT. Amino acids: CASSQRRDTEAFF.

This clone has only one observation. The chain uses TRBV2 and TRBJ2-5, with TRBD1 identical over 11 bases. This CDR3 has 15 amino acids. V trimming: 5 bases; J trimming: 5 bases; junction bases outside the gene matches: 7. Germline CDR1 and CDR2: SNHLY and FYNNEI. The CDR3 bases are TGTGCCAGCAGTCCCGGGACAGGGGGTGGGGAGACCCAGTACTTC. Protein sequence: CASSPGTGGGETQYF. The full variable domain, in which reference TRBV2 and TRBJ2-5 provide the parts outside the CDR3, is EPEVTQTPSHQVTQMGQEVILRCVPISNHLYFYWYRQILGQKVEFLVSFYNNEISEKSEIFDDQFSVERPDGSNFTLKIRSTKLEDSAMYFCASSPGTGGGETQYFGPGTRLLVL.

J is TRBJ1-6 and V is TRBV30; TRBD1 matches 9 bases. CDR1 and CDR2 from the germline V gene are GTSNPN and SVGIG (reference sequence). V trimming: 3 bases; J trimming: 7 bases; junction bases outside the gene matches: 13. The CDR3 is made up of 17 amino acids. Here the CDR3 DNA reads TGTGCCTGGAGACACCGAGGGACAGGGTTCCTCAATTCACCCCTCCACTTT. Its protein is CAWRHRGTGFLNSPLHF.

DNA for the CDR3: TGTGCCAGCTCACCAGGGACTGGTTATCGGGACACTGAAGCTTTCTTT. It codes for CASSPGTGYRDTEAFF. The chain carries TRBV18 and TRBJ1-1; tentative D call: TRBD1 (5 bases). The V gene lost 2 bases and the J gene lost 3 bases, with 16 bases spanning the gap. CDR3 length equals 16 residues. Germline lookup yields CDR1 KGHSH and CDR2 LQKENI.

This clone was observed a handful of times. This sequence joins TRBV7-3 and TRBJ2-7; TRBD1 aligns across 9 bases. V lost 4 bases and J lost 5; bases outside the gene matches: 9. The CDR3 covers 15 residues. Germline values: CDR1 SGHTA, CDR2 FQGTGA. The CDR3 DNA sequence: TGTGCCAGCAGCTCCGCCGGGACAGGGAGGAACGAGCAGTACTTC. Translation gives CASSSAGTGRNEQYF.

Points on this clone: Other DNA sequences of this sample code for an identical CDR3. The genes are TRBV18 and TRBJ1-5; the D gene is possibly TRBD1 (5 bases). Trimming took off 2 bases at V and 6 bases at J, with 11 bases between the two ends. The length of the CDR3 is 14 residues. The germline V gene has CDR1 KGHSH and CDR2 LQKENI. The DNA for the CDR3 is TGTGCCAGCTCACCAGGCCAGGGAGTTCAGCCCCAGCATTTT. It translates to CASSPGQGVQPQHF. Full variable domain (missing parts from reference TRBV18 and TRBJ1-5): NAGVMQNPRHLVRRRGQEARLRCSPMKGHSHVYWYRQLPEEGLKFMVYLQKENIIDESGMPKERFSAEFPKEGPSILRIQQVVRGDSAAYFCASSPGQGVQPQHFGDGTRLSIL.

In this sample, this clone turned up once. The V gene is TRBV2, the J gene TRBJ1-1; D is ambiguous. CDR1 SNHLY and CDR2 FYNNEI come from the germline V gene. This CDR3 has 14 amino acids. The V end lost 7 bases, the J end lost 4 bases, and 16 bases lay between the germline ends. The CDR3, as DNA: TGTGCCAGCACCCCACGGGGTTGGGGCACTGAAGCTTTCTTT. It is translated as CASTPRGWGTEAFF.

The V call is TRBV19, the J call TRBJ2-1, with TRBD2 identical over 9 bases. This CDR3 is 15 amino acids long. In germline, CDR1 is LNHDA, CDR2 SQIVND (reference sequence). With V trimmed by 3 bases and J by 7 bases, 7 bases remained unmatched. In DNA, the CDR3 is TGTGCCAGTAGTATGATATTGCGGGGGGGGAATGAGCAGTTCTTC. It translates to CASSMILRGGNEQFF.

This clone was found once. This chain uses TRBV5-5 with TRBJ2-1; tentatively, D is TRBD2 (6 bases). There are 17 residues in the CDR3. Germline-derived CDR1 and CDR2 are SGHKS and YYEKEE (reference sequence). V was clipped by 4 bases and J by 9 bases, with 26 bases between them. CDR3 nucleotide sequence: TGTGCCAGCAGCGAACGAGCGGACTACGATGCTAGGGCTGAGCAGTTCTTC. Protein: CASSERADYDARAEQFF. Looking up the rest from reference TRBV5-5 and TRBJ2-1 gives the full variable domain: DAGVTQSPTHLIKTRGQQVTLRCSPISGHKSVSWYQQVLGQGPQFIFQYYEKEERGRGNFPDRFSARQFPNYSSELNVNALLLGDSALYLCASSERADYDARAEQFFGPGTRLTVL.

The chain recombines TRBV7-2 with TRBJ2-7, with 7 bases that match TRBD1. From germline, CDR1 is SGHTA and CDR2 FQGNSA. The CDR3 loop spans 14 amino acids. The V and J ends lost 4 bases and 2 bases, in that order; junction bases with no gene match: 5. The CDR3 sequence: CASSWGTATYEQYF. DNA for the CDR3: TGTGCCAGCAGCTGGGGGACAGCCACCTACGAGCAGTACTTC.